A single sample gave rise to the 20 T cell receptor beta chains below, sequenced in a study of regulatory T cells in long-lasting Graves disease. HTBI primers from iRepertoire and Arm-PCR of CDR3 regions yielded the TCR beta libraries. Each CDR3 protein is one row after TCRdb ran MiXCR on the multiplex PCR reads. The sample lists over 200,000 distinct CDR3 sequences, about 17% occurring once. Time point noted: newly diagnosed GD, antithyroid drugs for less than 3 months. From PBMCs, RNA was extracted and then used to make the TCR library. Material: peripheral blood mononuclear cells (PBMCs), obtained at new diagnosis, from a patient treated with antithyroid drugs. The receptors shown here come from a female donor with Graves disease.

The sample holds many counts of this clonotype. This rearrangement joins TRBV20-1 to TRBJ2-1; 9 bases are a match to TRBD2. The germline V gene encodes CDR1 DFQATT and CDR2 SNEGSKA (reference sequence). The CDR3 is 14 amino acids. J lost 8 bases, V lost 5 bases, and 10 bases had no gene match. CDR3 nucleotide sequence: TGCAGTGCTGTCAAAGGCGGGAGGGCCGATGAGCAGTTCTTC. Translating it yields CSAVKGGRADEQFF.

This clonotype was seen a handful of times. A much larger clone is a single base away; this may be a read error. The chain links TRBV6-5 to TRBJ1-6; tentative D call: TRBD1 (6 bases). The CDR3 runs to 15 residues. The germline V gene encodes CDR1 MNHEY and CDR2 SVGAGI. V was pared by 6 bases and J by 11 bases, with 20 bases between. CDR3 in DNA: TGTGCCAGCAGGTACGAGGGGGTGCCTAGTACACCCCTCCACTTT. Encoded protein: CASRYEGVPSTPLHF.

At least ten counts were recorded for this clonotype. This chain joins TRBV20-1 and TRBJ1-1; 7 bases are shared with TRBD1. The CDR3 contains 13 residues. Germline values: CDR1 DFQATT, CDR2 SNEGSKA (reference sequence). The J segment lost 1 base and the V segment lost 3 bases, leaving 2 bases of the junction unmatched. CDR3 sequence reads: CSARGDRNTEAFF. Here the CDR3 DNA reads TGCAGTGCTAGGGGGGACAGGAACACTGAAGCTTTCTTT.

Many counts were recorded for this clonotype. The J gene is TRBJ1-2, the V gene TRBV11-3, with 7 bases identical to TRBD1. The ends lost 4 bases at V and 5 bases at J; junction bases unmatched: 1. Per the germline V gene, CDR1 is SGHNT and CDR2 is YENEEA. The CDR3 covers 12 residues. The CDR3 DNA reads as TGTGCCAGCAGCTCAGGGGGTTATGGCTACACCTTC. Protein product: CASSSGGYGYTF. The whole variable domain, remainder taken from reference TRBV11-3 and TRBJ1-2, is EAGVVQSPRYKIIEKKQPVAFWCNPISGHNTLYWYLQNLGQGPELLIRYENEEAVDDSQLPKDRFSAERLKGVDSTLKIQPAELGDSAVYLCASSSGGYGYTFGSGTRLTVV.

This clonotype occurred many times. The chain links TRBV19 to TRBJ1-3, with D unclear. The CDR3 is 13 amino acids. The germline V and J ends were trimmed by 6 bases and 5 bases, with 11 bases remaining between them. Germline V gene lookup returns CDR1 LNHDA and CDR2 SQIVND (reference sequence). CDR3 protein: CASSLGSRNTIYF. The CDR3 DNA reads as TGTGCCAGTAGCCTCGGCAGTCGAAACACCATATATTTT.

In this sample, this clonotype turned up many times. This chain joins TRBV28 and TRBJ2-2, with a possible D match to TRBD1 (6 bases). The CDR3 runs to 14 residues. V dropped 5 bases and J dropped 9 bases, with 16 bases sitting between them. CDR1 is MDHEN, CDR2 SYDVKM, per germline. The CDR3 is CASSADSYGWELFF. The CDR3, as DNA: TGTGCCAGCAGTGCGGACAGCTACGGGTGGGAGCTGTTTTTT.

The table lists this clonotype with many counts. V and J are TRBV6-2 or TRBV6-3 and TRBJ2-3; 11 nucleotides align to TRBD2. The length of the CDR3 is 18 residues. After removal of 5 bases from V and 0 bases from J, the junction contained 10 bases not matched to a gene. From germline, CDR1 is MNHEY and CDR2 SVGEGT. The CDR3 loop is CASSPTRTSGPSTDTQYF. The CDR3 DNA follows: TGTGCCAGCAGTCCTACCCGGACTAGCGGGCCTAGCACAGATACGCAGTATTTT.

This clonotype was picked up one time. The rearrangement joins TRBV11-3 to TRBJ2-5; no reliable D call. CDR1 and CDR2 from the germline V gene are SGHNT and YENEEA. The CDR3 consists of 12 residues. V was trimmed by 1 base and J by 5 bases, leaving 5 bases between them. The CDR3 reads CASSLASETQYF. CDR3 DNA: TGTGCCAGCAGCTTAGCATCCGAGACCCAGTACTTC.

Sample share makes this clonotype medium-sized. This chain connects TRBV24-1 to TRBJ2-1; 8 positions match TRBD2. After removal of 4 bases from V and 5 bases from J, the junction contained 15 bases not matched to a gene. This CDR3 has 18 residues. The germline CDR1 and CDR2 sequences are KGHDR and SFDVKD. CDR3 DNA sequence: TGTGCCACCAGTGACCACGACCTGGGGAGCGGGAGTCACAATGAGCAGTTCTTC. Translation gives CATSDHDLGSGSHNEQFF.

This clonotype was detected many times. The V gene is TRBV2, the J gene TRBJ1-5; D not resolved. V lost 2 bases and J 3 bases, leaving 2 bases between the germline ends. CDR1 and CDR2 from the germline V gene are SNHLY and FYNNEI. The CDR3 is 12 amino acids. Here the CDR3 reads CASSEPNQPQHF. As DNA, the CDR3 is TGTGCCAGCAGTGAACCCAATCAGCCCCAGCATTTT.

V is TRBV4-2 and J is TRBJ2-7; 9 nucleotides align to TRBD2. Looked up from germline, CDR1 is LGHNA and CDR2 is YNFKEQ. The CDR3 has 15 residues. V dropped 0 bases and J dropped 5; count of bases not matched to a gene: 5. CDR3 residues: CASSQEPAGGHEQYF. The CDR3 bases are TGTGCCAGCAGCCAAGAACCGGCGGGAGGGCACGAGCAGTACTTC.

This clonotype has at least ten counts. J is TRBJ2-1 and V is TRBV9; D is unresolved. The CDR3 loop spans 14 amino acids. Germline CDR1 SGDLS, CDR2 YYNGEE. Trimming shortened V by 0 bases and J by 8 bases, and 12 bases separated the two germline ends. The CDR3 nucleotides read TGTGCCAGCAGCGTAGCTGATAGCTCCGATGAGCAGTTCTTC. Residues: CASSVADSSDEQFF.

The chain has TRBV3-1 and TRBJ2-1, with D unresolved. Trimming stripped 1 base from V and 10 bases from J, with 11 bases between. CDR1 LGHDT and CDR2 YNNKEL come from the germline V gene (reference sequence). The CDR3 runs to 13 residues. This chain's CDR3 is CASSQGRLEEQFF. The CDR3 DNA is TGTGCCAGCAGCCAAGGTCGGCTAGAAGAGCAGTTCTTC.

In this sample, this clonotype turned up many times. V gene TRBV7-6 combines with J gene TRBJ1-1; no definite D call. The germline V gene has CDR1 SGHVS and CDR2 FNYEAQ. V shed 1 base and J shed 7 bases, with 10 bases lying between them. The CDR3 length is 13 residues. CDR3 amino acids: CASSLEGVSEAFF. The CDR3 DNA is TGTGCCAGCAGCTTAGAGGGTGTCAGTGAAGCTTTCTTT.

This clonotype showed up many times. The DNA for the CDR3 is TGTGCCACCAGCAGAGAGAGGGCCTTTAATGAAAAACTGTTTTTT. It encodes CATSRERAFNEKLFF. The chain uses TRBV15 and TRBJ1-4; D gene uncertain. The V end lost 0 bases, the J end lost 4 bases, and 9 bases lay between the germline ends. Germline CDR1 and CDR2: LNHNV and YYDKDF (reference sequence). The CDR3 runs to 15 residues. Drawing the rest from reference TRBV15 and TRBJ1-4, the complete variable domain is DAMVIQNPRYQVTQFGKPVTLSCSQTLNHNVMYWYQQKSSQAPKLLFHYYDKDFNNEADTPDNFQSRRPNTSFCFLDIRSPGLGDTAMYLCATSRERAFNEKLFFGSGTQLSVL.

This clonotype appeared many times. The chain links TRBV6-1 to TRBJ2-7, with 10 nucleotides matching TRBD2. CDR1 is MNHNS, CDR2 SASEGT, per germline. The J segment lost 4 bases and the V segment lost 7 bases, leaving 10 bases of the junction unmatched. The CDR3 covers 15 residues. The DNA for the CDR3 is TGTGCCAGCAAGTTGGGCCTAGCGGGAGAGTACGAGCAGTACTTC. Protein sequence: CASKLGLAGEYEQYF.

This clonotype appeared many times. The DNA for the CDR3 is TGTGCCAGCAGCTTAGGGACTAGCGGGAGTCACAATGAGCAGTTCTTC. It translates to CASSLGTSGSHNEQFF. V gene TRBV11-2 combines with J gene TRBJ2-1, with 13 bases that match TRBD2. With 1 base clipped from V and 5 bases from J, the junction kept 2 bases outside the gene matches. The CDR3 is 16 residues long. Germline CDR1 reads SGHAT; CDR2 reads FQNNGV.

This clonotype was found a few times. The rearrangement links TRBV6-4 to TRBJ2-1, with 8 nucleotides matching TRBD2. V shed 3 bases, J shed 8 bases, and the junction held 9 bases outside the gene matches. The CDR3 consists of 15 residues. The germline CDR1 and CDR2 sequences are MRHNA and SNTAGT. The CDR3 DNA follows: TGTGCCAGCAGTGAAGGAGCGGGAGAAGGCGATGAGCAGTTCTTC. This codes for CASSEGAGEGDEQFF.

The rearrangement links TRBV7-3 to TRBJ2-1, with D uncertain. CDR3 length: 12 amino acids. Trimming stripped 2 bases from V and 9 bases from J, with 8 bases between. Germline V gene lookup returns CDR1 SGHTA and CDR2 FQGTGA. The CDR3 DNA is TGTGCCAGCAGCTTACTAGAGATTGAGCAGTTCTTC. Translated, it gives CASSLLEIEQFF.

A note on this clonotype: This may be a read error: a much more frequent sequence differs by one nucleotide. The chain carries TRBV7-2 and TRBJ2-1; 11 bases match TRBD2. The germline V gene encodes CDR1 SGHTA and CDR2 FQGNSA. The CDR3 is 17 amino acids. The CDR3 reads CASSLKGPGLADNVQFF. CDR3 sequence (DNA): TGTGCCAGCAGCTTAAAGGGACCGGGACTAGCGGACAATGTGCAGTTCTTC.